This T cell receptor (beta chain) was sequenced during a study of blood T cell repertoires in COVID-19. Study-level information: T cells, B-cell-depleted T cells, or PBMCs supplied cDNA or gDNA.

TCRdb keeps only in-frame clones here, not all; method: immunoSEQ multiplex PCR. The sample consists of a few hundred thousand clones, approximately 88% of them appearing once. The CDR3 consists of 12 residues. Germline-derived CDR1 and CDR2 are SQVTM and ANQGSEA. Trimming left V 6 bases short and J 8 bases short, with 16 bases between. This sequence originates from a woman in her forties or fifties with COVID-19, enrolled during active disease. Material: peripheral blood. This sequence joins TRBV29-1 and TRBJ1-2; D not certain. As DNA, the CDR3 is TGCAGCGTGACCTCGGGGTCCAGAGGCTACACCTTC. Its translation: CSVTSGSRGYTF.